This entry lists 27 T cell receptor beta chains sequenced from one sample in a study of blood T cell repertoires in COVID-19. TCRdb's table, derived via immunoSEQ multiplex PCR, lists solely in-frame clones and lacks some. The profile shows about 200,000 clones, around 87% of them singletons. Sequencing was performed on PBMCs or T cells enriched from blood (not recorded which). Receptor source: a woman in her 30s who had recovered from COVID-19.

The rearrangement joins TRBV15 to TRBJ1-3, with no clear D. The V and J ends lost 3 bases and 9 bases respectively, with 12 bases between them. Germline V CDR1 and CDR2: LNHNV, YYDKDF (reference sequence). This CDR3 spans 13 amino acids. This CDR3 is CATSSNPGVTIYF. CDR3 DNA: TGTGCCACCAGCAGCAACCCGGGTGTCACCATATATTTT.

DNA of the CDR3: TGTGCCAGTAGTACAGGGGGCCAAGAGACCCAGTACTTC. This sequence encodes CASSTGGQETQYF. The chain combines TRBV19 with TRBJ2-5; 7 bases are a match to TRBD1. The CDR3 spans 13 residues. The trim removed 4 bases at V and 1 base at J, leaving 0 bases unmatched. The germline V gene encodes CDR1 LNHDA and CDR2 SQIVND (reference sequence). Complete variable domain (other parts from reference TRBV19 and TRBJ2-5): DGGITQSPKYLFRKEGQNVTLSCEQNLNHDAMYWYRQDPGQGLRLIYYSQIVNDFQKGDIAEGYSVSREKKESFPLTVTSAQKNPTAFYLCASSTGGQETQYFGPGTRLLVL.

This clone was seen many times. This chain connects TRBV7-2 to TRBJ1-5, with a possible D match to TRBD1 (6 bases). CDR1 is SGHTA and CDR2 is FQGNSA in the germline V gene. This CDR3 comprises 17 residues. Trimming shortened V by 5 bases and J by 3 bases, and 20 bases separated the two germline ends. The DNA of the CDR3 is TGTGCCAGCAGCGCCGACAGGCCAATTATAGACAATCAGCCCCAGCATTTT. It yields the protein CASSADRPIIDNQPQHF.

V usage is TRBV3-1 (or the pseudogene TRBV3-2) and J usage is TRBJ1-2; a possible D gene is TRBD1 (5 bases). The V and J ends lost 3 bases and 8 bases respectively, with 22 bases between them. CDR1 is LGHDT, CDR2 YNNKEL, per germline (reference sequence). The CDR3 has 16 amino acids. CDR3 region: CASSQFPGEGEEGYTF. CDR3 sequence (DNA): TGTGCCAGCAGCCAGTTTCCGGGGGAAGGAGAGGAAGGCTACACCTTC.

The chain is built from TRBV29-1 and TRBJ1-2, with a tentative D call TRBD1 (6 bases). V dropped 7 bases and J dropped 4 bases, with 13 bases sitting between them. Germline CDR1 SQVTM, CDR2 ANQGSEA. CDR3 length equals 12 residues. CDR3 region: CSAFTGPYGYTF. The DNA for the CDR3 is TGCAGCGCTTTCACAGGGCCCTATGGCTACACCTTC.

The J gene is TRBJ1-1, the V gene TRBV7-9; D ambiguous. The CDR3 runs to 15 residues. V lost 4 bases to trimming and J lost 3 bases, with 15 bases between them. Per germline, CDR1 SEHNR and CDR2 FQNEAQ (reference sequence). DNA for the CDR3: TGTGCCAGCAGCTCCCCACGGGGTGGTGACACTGAAGCTTTCTTT. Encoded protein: CASSSPRGGDTEAFF. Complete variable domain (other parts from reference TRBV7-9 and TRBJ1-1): DTGVSQNPRHKITKRGQNVTFRCDPISEHNRLYWYRQTLGQGPEFLTYFQNEAQLEKSRLLSDRFSAERPKGSFSTLEIQRTEQGDSAMYLCASSSPRGGDTEAFFGQGTRLTVV.

In DNA, the CDR3 is TGTGCCTGGAGTGGGACAGGCAGGGGTGAAGCTTTCTTT. This translates into CAWSGTGRGEAFF. V usage is TRBV30 and J usage is TRBJ1-1, with 7 bases matching TRBD1. This CDR3 has 13 amino acids. Per the germline V gene, CDR1 is GTSNPN and CDR2 is SVGIG (reference sequence). The V and J ends lost 1 base and 7 bases, in that order; junction bases with no gene match: 6.

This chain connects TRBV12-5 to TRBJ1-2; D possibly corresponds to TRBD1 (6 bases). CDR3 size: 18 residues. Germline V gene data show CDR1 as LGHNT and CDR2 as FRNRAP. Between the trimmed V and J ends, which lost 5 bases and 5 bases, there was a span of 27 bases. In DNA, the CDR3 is TGTGCTAGTGGTGGAACTACAGGGATACGTGTCCCCGGATATGGCTACACCTTC. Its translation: CASGGTTGIRVPGYGYTF.

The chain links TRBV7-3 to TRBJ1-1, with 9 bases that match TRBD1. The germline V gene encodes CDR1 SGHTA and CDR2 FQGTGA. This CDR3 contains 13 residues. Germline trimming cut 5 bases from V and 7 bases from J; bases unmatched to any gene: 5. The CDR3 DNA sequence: TGTGCCAGCAGCCGTGGGACAGGGAGTGAAGCTTTCTTT. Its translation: CASSRGTGSEAFF. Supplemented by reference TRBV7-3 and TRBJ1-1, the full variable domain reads GAGVSQTPSNKVTEKGKYVELRCDPISGHTALYWYRQSLGQGPEFLIYFQGTGAADDSGLPNDRFFAVRPEGSVSTLKIQRTERGDSAVYLCASSRGTGSEAFFGQGTRLTVV.

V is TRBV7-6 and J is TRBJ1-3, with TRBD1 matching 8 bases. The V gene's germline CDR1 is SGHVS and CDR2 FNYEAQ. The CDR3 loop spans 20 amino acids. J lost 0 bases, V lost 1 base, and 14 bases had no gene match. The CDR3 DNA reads TGTGCCAGCAGCTTAGACCGGGACAGGTACTGGGAGGCCTCTGGAAACACCATATATTTT. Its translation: CASSLDRDRYWEASGNTIYF. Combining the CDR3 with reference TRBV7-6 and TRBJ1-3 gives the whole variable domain GAGVSQSPRYKVTKRGQDVALRCDPISGHVSLYWYRQALGQGPEFLTYFNYEAQQDKSGLPNDRFSAERPEGSISTLTIQRTEQRDSAMYRCASSLDRDRYWEASGNTIYFGEGSWLTVV.

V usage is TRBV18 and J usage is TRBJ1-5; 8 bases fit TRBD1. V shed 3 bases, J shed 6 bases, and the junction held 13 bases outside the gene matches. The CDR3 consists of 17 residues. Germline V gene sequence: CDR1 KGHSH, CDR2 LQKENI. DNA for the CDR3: TGTGCCAGCTCACCGACTACAGGGGGACTCAGGAGTCAGCCCCAGCATTTT. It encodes CASSPTTGGLRSQPQHF.

CDR3 nucleotides: TGTGCCAGCAGCACAATACAGCTTAACTATGGCTACACCTTC. Protein product: CASSTIQLNYGYTF. V gene TRBV7-8 combines with J gene TRBJ1-2; D uncertain. CDR3 length equals 14 residues. Germline V CDR1 and CDR2: SGHVS, FQNEAQ. Trimming removed 5 bases from V and 1 base from J, with 11 bases in between.

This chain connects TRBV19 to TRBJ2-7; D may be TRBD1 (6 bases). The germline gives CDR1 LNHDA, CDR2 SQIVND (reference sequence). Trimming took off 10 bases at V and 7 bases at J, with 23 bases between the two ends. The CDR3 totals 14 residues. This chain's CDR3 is CATSPDTGLWEQYF. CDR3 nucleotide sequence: TGTGCCACCAGCCCGGATACAGGGCTTTGGGAGCAGTACTTC. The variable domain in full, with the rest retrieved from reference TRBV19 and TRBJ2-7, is DGGITQSPKYLFRKEGQNVTLSCEQNLNHDAMYWYRQDPGQGLRLIYYSQIVNDFQKGDIAEGYSVSREKKESFPLTVTSAQKNPTAFYLCATSPDTGLWEQYFGPGTRLTVT.

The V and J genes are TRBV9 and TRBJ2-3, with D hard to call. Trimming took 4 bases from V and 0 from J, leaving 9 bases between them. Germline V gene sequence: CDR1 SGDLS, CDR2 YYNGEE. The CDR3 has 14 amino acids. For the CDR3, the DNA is TGTGCCAGCAGCACCCGACACAGCACAGATACGCAGTATTTT. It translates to CASSTRHSTDTQYF.

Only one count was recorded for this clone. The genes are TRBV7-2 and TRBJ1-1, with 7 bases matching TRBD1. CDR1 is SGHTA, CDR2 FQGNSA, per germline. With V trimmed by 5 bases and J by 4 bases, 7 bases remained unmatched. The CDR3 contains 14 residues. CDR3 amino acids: CASSTPGQFTEAFF. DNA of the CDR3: TGTGCCAGCAGCACACCGGGACAGTTCACTGAAGCTTTCTTT.

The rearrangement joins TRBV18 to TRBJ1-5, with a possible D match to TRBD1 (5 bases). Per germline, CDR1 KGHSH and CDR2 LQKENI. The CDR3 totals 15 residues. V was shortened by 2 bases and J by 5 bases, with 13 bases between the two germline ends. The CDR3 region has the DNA TGTGCCAGCTCACCAAGTGCGGGGGAGGATCAGCCCCAGCATTTT. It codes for CASSPSAGEDQPQHF.

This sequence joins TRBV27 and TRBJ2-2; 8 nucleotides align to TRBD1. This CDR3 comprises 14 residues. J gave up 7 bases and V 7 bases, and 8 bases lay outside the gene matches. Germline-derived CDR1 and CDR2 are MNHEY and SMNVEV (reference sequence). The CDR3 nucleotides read TGTGCCAGCAATCCCAGGGGGCTGGTCGGGGAGCTGTTTTTT. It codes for CASNPRGLVGELFF.

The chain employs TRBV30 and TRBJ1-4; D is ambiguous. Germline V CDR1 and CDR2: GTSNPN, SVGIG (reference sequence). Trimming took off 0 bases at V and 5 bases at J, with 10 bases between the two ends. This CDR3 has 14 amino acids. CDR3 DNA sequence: TGTGCCTGGAGTGTAAGCCATTTCAATGAAAAACTGTTTTTT. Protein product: CAWSVSHFNEKLFF.

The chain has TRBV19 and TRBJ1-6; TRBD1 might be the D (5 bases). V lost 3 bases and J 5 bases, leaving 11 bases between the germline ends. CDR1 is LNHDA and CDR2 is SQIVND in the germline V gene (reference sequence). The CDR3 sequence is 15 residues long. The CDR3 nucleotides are TGTGCCAGTAGTATCGGGACGGGAGATAATTCACCCCTCCACTTT. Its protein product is CASSIGTGDNSPLHF.

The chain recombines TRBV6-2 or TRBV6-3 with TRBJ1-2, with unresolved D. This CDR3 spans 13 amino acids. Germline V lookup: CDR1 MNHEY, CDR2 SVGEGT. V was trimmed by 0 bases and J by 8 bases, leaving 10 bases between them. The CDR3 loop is CASSYSIGGGYTF. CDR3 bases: TGTGCCAGCAGTTACTCGATCGGCGGGGGCTACACCTTC.

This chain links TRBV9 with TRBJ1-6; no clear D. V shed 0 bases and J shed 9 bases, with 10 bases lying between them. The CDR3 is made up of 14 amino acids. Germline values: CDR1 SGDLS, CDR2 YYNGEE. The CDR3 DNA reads TGTGCCAGCAGCGTAGCTACGGAGGGTTCACCCCTCCACTTT. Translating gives CASSVATEGSPLHF.

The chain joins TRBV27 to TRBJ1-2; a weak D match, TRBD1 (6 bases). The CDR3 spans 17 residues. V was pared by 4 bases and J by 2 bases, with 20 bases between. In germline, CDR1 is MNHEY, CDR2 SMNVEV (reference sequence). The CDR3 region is CASSSGQRPLSNYGYTF. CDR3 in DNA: TGTGCCAGCAGTTCCGGACAGCGACCACTTTCGAACTATGGCTACACCTTC.

The DNA of the CDR3 is TGTGCCAGCAGTAAGGCTTTTGGGGCGAACACTGAAGCTTTCTTT. It specifies CASSKAFGANTEAFF. This rearrangement joins TRBV25-1 to TRBJ1-1, with D maybe TRBD1 (5 bases). Looked up from germline, CDR1 is MGHDK and CDR2 is SYGVNS. The CDR3 has 15 amino acids. Trimming took 5 bases from V and 1 from J, leaving 14 bases between them.

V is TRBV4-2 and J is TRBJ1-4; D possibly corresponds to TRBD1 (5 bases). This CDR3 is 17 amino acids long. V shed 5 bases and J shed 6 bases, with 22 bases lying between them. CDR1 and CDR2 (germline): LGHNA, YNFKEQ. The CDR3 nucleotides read TGTGCCAGCAGCTTACGATTAGCGGGAGGGGCCGATGAAAAACTGTTTTTT. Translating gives CASSLRLAGGADEKLFF.

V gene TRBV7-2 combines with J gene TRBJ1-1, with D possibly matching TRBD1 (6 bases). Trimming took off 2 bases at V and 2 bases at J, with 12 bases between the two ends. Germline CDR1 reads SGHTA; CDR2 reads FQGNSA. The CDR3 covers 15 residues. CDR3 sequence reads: CASSLPQGFNTEAFF. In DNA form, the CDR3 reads TGTGCCAGCAGCTTACCACAGGGTTTTAACACTGAAGCTTTCTTT.

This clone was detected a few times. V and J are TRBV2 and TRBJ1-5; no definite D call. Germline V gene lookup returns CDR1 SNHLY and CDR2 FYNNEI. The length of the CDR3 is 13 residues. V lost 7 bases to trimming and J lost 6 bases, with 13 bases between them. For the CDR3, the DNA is TGTGCCAGCATGAAACAGATCGGTCAGCCCCAGCATTTT. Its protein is CASMKQIGQPQHF.

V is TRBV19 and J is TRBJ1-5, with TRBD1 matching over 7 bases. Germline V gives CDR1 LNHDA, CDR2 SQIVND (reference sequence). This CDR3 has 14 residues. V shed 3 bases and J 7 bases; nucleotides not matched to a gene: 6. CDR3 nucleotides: TGTGCCAGTAGTATTTCAGGGGACAGCCAGCCCCAGCATTTT. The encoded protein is CASSISGDSQPQHF.